The rows below give T cell receptor beta chains drawn from one sample of a study of beta chain features in type 1 diabetes. Produced via immunoSEQ multiplex PCR; TCRdb's table is partial and in-frame only. The table has more than 250,000 clones, approximately 25% seen once. Specimen: naive CD4+ T cells from blood. The receptors were sampled from a woman between 25 and 40 years old with type 1 diabetes. Each CDR3 is given with its conserved first and last residue. The order of the fields is V gene, J gene, D gene, clone size, CDR3 protein, CDR3 DNA. The D gene is left open where the match is weak. Not all rows give a size; the values are once, few, many and, for expanded clones, a class.

TRBV15	TRBJ2-3	-	-	CASHRERNTDTQYF	TGTGCCAGCCACCGGGAGAGGAACACAGATACGCAGTATTTT
TRBV29-1	TRBJ2-1	TRBD2	-	CSVAKLAGPFSYNEQFF	TGCAGCGTTGCTAAACTAGCGGGACCCTTTTCTTACAATGAGCAGTTCTTC
TRBV9	TRBJ2-5	-	-	CASSAQGSGETQYF	TGTGCCAGCAGCGCCCAGGGATCCGGGGAGACCCAGTACTTC
TRBV5-1	TRBJ2-7	-	-	CASSSRPFSSQPYEQYF	TGCGCCAGCAGCTCCCGCCCGTTCTCCTCACAACCCTACGAGCAGTACTTC
TRBV28	TRBJ1-2	TRBD1	few	CASSTGTAYGYTF	TGTGCCAGCAGTACCGGGACAGCCTATGGCTACACCTTC
TRBV18	TRBJ2-7	TRBD1	few	CASSPPGQGYLGQYF	TGTGCCAGCTCACCCCCGGGACAGGGTTACCTTGGGCAGTACTTC
TRBV7-9	TRBJ1-4	-	-	CASSLSRGATNEKLFF	TGTGCCAGCAGCTTATCTAGGGGCGCAACTAATGAAAAACTGTTTTTT
TRBV5-4	TRBJ1-4	-	-	CASSSVNEKLFF	TGTGCCAGCAGCTCGGTAAATGAAAAACTGTTTTTT
TRBV21-1	TRBJ2-1	-	few	CASSKGWGLGYNEQFF	TGTGCCAGCAGCAAAGGTTGGGGACTAGGTTACAATGAGCAGTTCTTC
TRBV21-1	TRBJ2-3	-	-	CASSSGELGDTQYF	TGTGCCAGCAGCTCAGGGGAGTTGGGAGATACGCAGTATTTT
TRBV30	TRBJ2-1	-	-	CAWMVPRGNEQFF	TGTGCCTGGATGGTCCCCAGGGGCAATGAGCAGTTCTTC
TRBV23-1	TRBJ2-7	-	-	CASIQGGDLSYEQYF	TGCGCCAGCATCCAAGGGGGGGATCTTTCCTACGAGCAGTACTTC
TRBV9	TRBJ2-2	-	-	CASSVASLANTGELFF	TGTGCCAGCAGCGTTGCATCACTAGCGAACACCGGGGAGCTGTTTTTT
TRBV7-3	TRBJ2-1	TRBD2	few	CASSLGRTSTYEQFF	TGTGCCAGCAGCTTAGGCCGGACTAGCACATATGAGCAGTTCTTC
TRBV15	TRBJ2-2	-	-	CATSSITGPTGELFF	TGTGCCACCAGCAGCATAACAGGACCCACCGGGGAGCTGTTTTTT
TRBV29-1	TRBJ2-7	TRBD2	few	CSARRDYSYEQYF	TGCAGCGCAAGACGGGACTATAGCTACGAGCAGTACTTC
TRBV6-1	TRBJ1-1	-	-	CASRYSGTITEAFF	TGTGCCAGCAGATATTCCGGGACAATTACTGAAGCTTTCTTT
TRBV9	TRBJ1-4	-	-	CASSEQPAMSEKLFF	TGTGCCAGCAGCGAGCAACCAGCGATGAGTGAAAAACTGTTTTTT
TRBV7-9	TRBJ1-1	TRBD1	-	CASSFTGGGTEAFF	TGTGCCAGCAGCTTTACAGGGGGTGGGACTGAAGCTTTCTTT
TRBV14	TRBJ1-2	-	-	CASSQEQSGLYGYTF	TGTGCCAGCAGCCAAGAGCAATCAGGGCTCTATGGCTACACCTTC
TRBV25-1	TRBJ1-2	-	-	CASSEYLVQGYYGYTF	TGTGCCAGCAGTGAATATTTGGTCCAGGGGTACTATGGCTACACCTTC
TRBV20-1	TRBJ2-5	-	-	CSARTEETQYF	TGCAGTGCTAGGACAGAAGAGACCCAGTACTTC